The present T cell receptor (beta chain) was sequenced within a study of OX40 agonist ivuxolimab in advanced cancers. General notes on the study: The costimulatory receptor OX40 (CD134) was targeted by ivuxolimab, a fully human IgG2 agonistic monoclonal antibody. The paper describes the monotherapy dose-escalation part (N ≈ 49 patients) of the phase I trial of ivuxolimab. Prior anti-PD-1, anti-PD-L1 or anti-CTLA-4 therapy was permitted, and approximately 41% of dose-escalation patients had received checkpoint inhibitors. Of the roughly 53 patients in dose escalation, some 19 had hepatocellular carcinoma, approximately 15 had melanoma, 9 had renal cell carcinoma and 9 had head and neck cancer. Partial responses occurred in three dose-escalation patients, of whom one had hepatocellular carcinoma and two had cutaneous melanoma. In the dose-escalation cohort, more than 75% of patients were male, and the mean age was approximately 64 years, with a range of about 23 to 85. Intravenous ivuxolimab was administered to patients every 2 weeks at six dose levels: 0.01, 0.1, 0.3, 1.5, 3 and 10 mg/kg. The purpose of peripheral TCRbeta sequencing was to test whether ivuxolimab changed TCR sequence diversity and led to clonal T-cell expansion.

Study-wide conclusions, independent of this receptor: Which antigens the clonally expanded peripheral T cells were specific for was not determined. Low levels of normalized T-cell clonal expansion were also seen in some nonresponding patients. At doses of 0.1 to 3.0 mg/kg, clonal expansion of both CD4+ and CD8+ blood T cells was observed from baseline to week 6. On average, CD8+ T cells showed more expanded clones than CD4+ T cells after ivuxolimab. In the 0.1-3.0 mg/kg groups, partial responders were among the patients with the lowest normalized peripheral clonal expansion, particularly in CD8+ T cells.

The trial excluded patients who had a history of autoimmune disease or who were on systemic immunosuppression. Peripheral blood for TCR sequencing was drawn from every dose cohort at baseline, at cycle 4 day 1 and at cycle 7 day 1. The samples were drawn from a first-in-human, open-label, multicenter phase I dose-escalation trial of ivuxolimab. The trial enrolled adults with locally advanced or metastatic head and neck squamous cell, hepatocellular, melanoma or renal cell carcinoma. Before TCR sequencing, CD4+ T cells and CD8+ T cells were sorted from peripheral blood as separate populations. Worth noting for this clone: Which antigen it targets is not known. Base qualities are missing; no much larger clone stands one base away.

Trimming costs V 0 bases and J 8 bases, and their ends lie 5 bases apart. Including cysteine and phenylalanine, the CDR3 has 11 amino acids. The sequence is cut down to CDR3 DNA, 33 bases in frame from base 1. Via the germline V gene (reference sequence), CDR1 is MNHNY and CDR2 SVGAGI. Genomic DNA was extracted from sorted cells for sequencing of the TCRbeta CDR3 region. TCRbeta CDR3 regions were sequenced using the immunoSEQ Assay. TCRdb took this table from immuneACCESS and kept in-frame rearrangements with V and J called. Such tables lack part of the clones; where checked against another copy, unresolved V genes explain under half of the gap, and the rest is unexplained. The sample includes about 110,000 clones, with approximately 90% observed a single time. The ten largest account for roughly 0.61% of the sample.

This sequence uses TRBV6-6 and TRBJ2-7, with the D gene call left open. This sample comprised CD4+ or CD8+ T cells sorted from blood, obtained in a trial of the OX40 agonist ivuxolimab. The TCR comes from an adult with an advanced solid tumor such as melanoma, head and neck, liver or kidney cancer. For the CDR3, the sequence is CASSYSSKQYF. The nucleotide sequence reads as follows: TGTGCCAGCAGTTACTCTAGCAAGCAGTACTTC.